This TCR beta chain comes out of a study of shared clonotypes between healthy human individuals. Naive CD8 isolation took CD45RO-negative cells positively selected for CCR7 and excluded terminally differentiated effector memory CD45RA+ cells. In germline, CDR1 is SNHLY, CDR2 FYNNEI. This CDR3 is built from 15 residues. V shed 3 bases and J 1 base; nucleotides not matched to a gene: 6. Sequencing used immunoSEQ multiplex PCR; TCRdb keeps in-frame clones, though not all of them. The table shows about 680,000 clones, with under 95% occurring only once. The chain employs TRBV2 and TRBJ2-7, with 7 positions matching TRBD2. This TCR was recovered from a man aged 25 to 40 in good health. The sample was naive CD8+ T cells sorted from blood. CDR3 in DNA: TGTGCCAGCAGTGAGGCTGCTAGCGGTTCCTACGAGCAGTACTTC. This translates into CASSEAASGSYEQYF.